Listed below are T cell receptor beta chains from one sample, sequenced in a study of blood T cells in healthy people across ages. MiXCR, run by TCRdb on the 5' RACE reads, gives a single entry per CDR3 protein. The profile shows 780,000 or so distinct CDR3 sequences, 20% to 30% of them singletons. This same sample was also part of a study on T cells of mothers and their children.

Specimen: blood. These receptors originate from a boy younger than 18 in good health. Each CDR3 is given with its conserved first and last residue. Fields, in order: V gene, J gene, CDR3 protein.

V gene: TRBV6-6
J gene: TRBJ1-3
CDR3 protein: CASSYLSSGNTIYF

V gene: TRBV12-3/TRBV12-4
J gene: TRBJ1-3
CDR3 protein: CASSPDPQGISGNTIYF

V gene: TRBV10-3
J gene: TRBJ1-1
CDR3 protein: CAISGGGTEAFF

V gene: TRBV20-1
J gene: TRBJ1-2
CDR3 protein: CSARGLHGYTF

V gene: TRBV7-2
J gene: TRBJ2-3
CDR3 protein: CASSPSGTVTDTQYF

V gene: TRBV20-1
J gene: -
CDR3 protein: CSANRDRGYEQYF

V gene: TRBV27
J gene: TRBJ2-1
CDR3 protein: CASSLGNPHEQFF

V gene: TRBV4-3
J gene: TRBJ1-4
CDR3 protein: CVSSLSYRGANEKLFF

V gene: TRBV20-1
J gene: TRBJ2-7
CDR3 protein: CSALLGATSGRVPREQYF

V gene: TRBV6-1
J gene: TRBJ1-1
CDR3 protein: CASRSGRQAGDTEAFF